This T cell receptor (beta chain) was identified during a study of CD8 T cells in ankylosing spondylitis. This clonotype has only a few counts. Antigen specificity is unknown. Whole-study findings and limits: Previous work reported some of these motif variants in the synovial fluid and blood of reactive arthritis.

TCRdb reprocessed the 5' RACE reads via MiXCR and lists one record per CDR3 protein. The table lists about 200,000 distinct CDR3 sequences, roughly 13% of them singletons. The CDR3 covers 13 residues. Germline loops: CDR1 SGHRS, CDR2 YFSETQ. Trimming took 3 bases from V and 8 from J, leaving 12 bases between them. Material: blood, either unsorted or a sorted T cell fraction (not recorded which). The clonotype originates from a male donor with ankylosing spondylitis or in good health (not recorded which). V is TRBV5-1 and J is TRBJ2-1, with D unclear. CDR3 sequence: CASSSLLGDEQFF. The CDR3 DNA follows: TGCGCCAGCAGCTCTTTATTGGGCGATGAGCAGTTCTTC.